The rows below give T cell receptor beta chains drawn from one sample of a study of T cells after yellow fever vaccination. Each CDR3 protein is one row after TCRdb ran MiXCR on the 5' RACE reads. The sample has around 300,000 distinct CDR3 sequences, roughly 4.3% seen once. The sequencing used PBMCs, collected 5 days after the yellow fever booster vaccination. The source is a man younger than 35 who received the YFV17D yellow fever vaccine. CDR3s include the opening cysteine and the closing phenylalanine or tryptophan. The D gene is left open where the match is weak. Not every row has a clone size; where given, it reads once, few, many or a size class.

clone size: few
V gene: TRBV20-1
J gene: TRBJ2-2
D gene: NA
CDR3 DNA: TGCAGTGCTGTCGAAACTGACACCGGGGAGCTGTTTTTT
CDR3 protein: CSAVETDTGELFF

clone size: many
V gene: TRBV7-2
J gene: TRBJ1-2
D gene: NA
CDR3 DNA: TGTGCCAGCAGCTTAGTCCCGTATGGCTACACCTTC
CDR3 protein: CASSLVPYGYTF

clone size: few
V gene: TRBV5-4
J gene: TRBJ1-1
D gene: TRBD1
CDR3 DNA: TGTGCCAGCACCCGGGACAGGTCGACTGAAGCTTTCTTT
CDR3 protein: CASTRDRSTEAFF

clone size: NA
V gene: TRBV4-1
J gene: TRBJ1-2
D gene: NA
CDR3 DNA: TGCGCCAGCAGCCACCCCCCCAAGGCCAACTATGGCTACACCTTC
CDR3 protein: CASSHPPKANYGYTF

clone size: NA
V gene: TRBV18
J gene: TRBJ1-2
D gene: NA
CDR3 DNA: TGTGCCAGCTCACCGAAGACAAGGGCTCCCCTCTTC
CDR3 protein: CASSPKTRAPLF

clone size: many
V gene: TRBV5-1
J gene: TRBJ2-3
D gene: TRBD1
CDR3 DNA: TGCGCCAGCAGCTTGGAGGGGACAGGTACGAATACGCAGTATTTT
CDR3 protein: CASSLEGTGTNTQYF

clone size: few
V gene: TRBV6-6
J gene: TRBJ1-2
D gene: NA
CDR3 DNA: TGTGCCAGCAGTTACTCGTGGGTCTCCTTGTCGGATGGCTACACCTTC
CDR3 protein: CASSYSWVSLSDGYTF

clone size: NA
V gene: TRBV2
J gene: TRBJ1-5
D gene: TRBD1
CDR3 DNA: TGTGCCAGCACTATACAGGGGGCAGGCAATCAGCCCCAGCATTTT
CDR3 protein: CASTIQGAGNQPQHF

clone size: NA
V gene: TRBV20-1
J gene: TRBJ2-5
D gene: NA
CDR3 DNA: TGCAGTGCTAGCCCCAACCAAGAGACCCAGTACTTC
CDR3 protein: CSASPNQETQYF

clone size: NA
V gene: TRBV6-2/TRBV6-3
J gene: TRBJ2-1
D gene: TRBD1
CDR3 DNA: TGTGCCTCCACACAGGGGAATGAGCAGTTCTTC
CDR3 protein: CASTQGNEQFF

clone size: many
V gene: TRBV10-3
J gene: TRBJ1-1
D gene: NA
CDR3 DNA: TGTGCCATCAGCCTGCTCGGATGGACTGAAGCTTTCTTT
CDR3 protein: CAISLLGWTEAFF

clone size: NA
V gene: TRBV12-3/TRBV12-4
J gene: TRBJ1-5
D gene: NA
CDR3 DNA: TGTGCCAGCAGTTTGGCGATGGCGCAGCCCCAGCATTTT
CDR3 protein: CASSLAMAQPQHF

clone size: NA
V gene: TRBV18
J gene: TRBJ1-1
D gene: NA
CDR3 DNA: TGTGCCAGCTCACCACGGGAGGGGAACACTGAAGCTTTCTTT
CDR3 protein: CASSPREGNTEAFF

clone size: many
V gene: TRBV20-1
J gene: TRBJ2-3
D gene: TRBD1
CDR3 DNA: TGCAGTGCTAGAGTGACAGGGCGAGATACGCAGTATTTT
CDR3 protein: CSARVTGRDTQYF

clone size: many
V gene: TRBV29-1
J gene: TRBJ2-5
D gene: TRBD2
CDR3 DNA: TGCAGCGTTAATCTAGCGGGGGGCGCTTATAAGGGGACCCAGTACTTC
CDR3 protein: CSVNLAGGAYKGTQYF

clone size: many
V gene: TRBV21-1
J gene: TRBJ1-3
D gene: NA
CDR3 DNA: TGTGCCAGCAGCAAAGTTGAGCAGCTGACAGAACTTCACTCTGGAAACACCATATATTTT
CDR3 protein: CASSKVEQLTELHSGNTIYF

clone size: NA
V gene: TRBV7-2
J gene: TRBJ2-4
D gene: TRBD1
CDR3 DNA: TGTGCCAGCAGGGTCCGAGGGGACAGGGATCTTCTTTTGGCGAAGCTACCAAAAGACATTCAGTACTTC
CDR3 protein: CASRVRGDRDLLLAKLPKDIQYF

clone size: few
V gene: TRBV2
J gene: TRBJ2-2
D gene: NA
CDR3 DNA: TGTGCCAGCAGTGAAGCGGGGTTGCCCACCGGGGAGCTGTTTTTT
CDR3 protein: CASSEAGLPTGELFF

clone size: few
V gene: TRBV3-1
J gene: TRBJ2-2
D gene: NA
CDR3 DNA: TGTGCCAGCAGCCTGTTTCTTGGGGGCACCGGGGAGCTGTTTTTT
CDR3 protein: CASSLFLGGTGELFF

clone size: NA
V gene: TRBV6-2/TRBV6-3
J gene: TRBJ2-2
D gene: NA
CDR3 DNA: TGTGCCAGTAGACAGACGAACACCGGGGAGCTGTTTTTT
CDR3 protein: CASRQTNTGELFF

clone size: few
V gene: TRBV4-1
J gene: TRBJ1-2
D gene: NA
CDR3 DNA: TGCGCCAGCAGCCAAGATTACGGCGGTAACTATGGCTACACCTTC
CDR3 protein: CASSQDYGGNYGYTF

clone size: few
V gene: TRBV21-1
J gene: TRBJ1-2
D gene: NA
CDR3 DNA: TGTGCCAGCAGCAAAGGGGGGCAGACCTACTATGGCTACACCTTC
CDR3 protein: CASSKGGQTYYGYTF

clone size: NA
V gene: TRBV21-1
J gene: TRBJ1-3
D gene: NA
CDR3 DNA: TGTGCCAGCAGCAAAGAGCAGGGGGCGACTGGAAACACCATATATTTT
CDR3 protein: CASSKEQGATGNTIYF

clone size: many
V gene: TRBV10-3
J gene: TRBJ2-4
D gene: NA
CDR3 DNA: TGTGCCATCAGTGAGTCAGAAGCAGGGAAAAACATTCAGTACTTC
CDR3 protein: CAISESEAGKNIQYF

clone size: few
V gene: TRBV28
J gene: TRBJ2-1
D gene: NA
CDR3 DNA: TGTGCCAGCATTGGTAGCGGAGAATACAATGAGCAGTTCTTC
CDR3 protein: CASIGSGEYNEQFF

clone size: many
V gene: TRBV7-2
J gene: TRBJ2-4
D gene: NA
CDR3 DNA: TGTGCCAGCAGCTTAGGTCGGGGGGCCCAGGCCAAAAACATTCAGTACTTC
CDR3 protein: CASSLGRGAQAKNIQYF

clone size: NA
V gene: TRBV7-9
J gene: TRBJ1-1
D gene: TRBD1
CDR3 DNA: TGTGCCAGCAGCTTATTTGAGGGGGCAAGGGCTTTCTTT
CDR3 protein: CASSLFEGARAFF

clone size: many
V gene: TRBV5-5
J gene: TRBJ2-2
D gene: NA
CDR3 DNA: TGTGCCAGCAGCAATAACAGGATTCTGAACACCGGGGAGCTGTTTTTT
CDR3 protein: CASSNNRILNTGELFF

clone size: few
V gene: TRBV5-1
J gene: TRBJ2-1
D gene: TRBD2
CDR3 DNA: TGCGCCAGCAGCTTGGGGTACGGGGGGGCCGGGAATGAGCAGTTCTTC
CDR3 protein: CASSLGYGGAGNEQFF

clone size: NA
V gene: TRBV6-5
J gene: TRBJ1-6
D gene: NA
CDR3 DNA: TGTGCCAGCAGTTACAAGGATAGCTCCTATAATTCACCCCTCCACTTT
CDR3 protein: CASSYKDSSYNSPLHF

clone size: NA
V gene: TRBV7-2
J gene: TRBJ1-1
D gene: NA
CDR3 DNA: TGTGCCAGCAGCTTAGGGGGGACACCCTCGAACACTGAAGCTTTCTTT
CDR3 protein: CASSLGGTPSNTEAFF

clone size: NA
V gene: TRBV6-6
J gene: TRBJ2-7
D gene: NA
CDR3 DNA: TGTGCCAGCAGTGACACCGGGACAACCTACACCTACGAGCAGTACTTC
CDR3 protein: CASSDTGTTYTYEQYF

clone size: NA
V gene: TRBV7-2
J gene: TRBJ2-5
D gene: NA
CDR3 DNA: TGTGCCAGCAGCCTAAATCAGGGCCAGCCCCAGTACTTC
CDR3 protein: CASSLNQGQPQYF

clone size: many
V gene: TRBV7-9
J gene: TRBJ1-2
D gene: TRBD1
CDR3 DNA: TGTGCCAGCAGCTTGACAGGGGGTGGCTACACCTTC
CDR3 protein: CASSLTGGGYTF

clone size: few
V gene: TRBV27
J gene: TRBJ1-4
D gene: NA
CDR3 DNA: TGTGCCAGCAGTCCCTGGACGAATGAAAAACTGTTTTTT
CDR3 protein: CASSPWTNEKLFF

clone size: few
V gene: TRBV27
J gene: TRBJ2-5
D gene: TRBD2
CDR3 DNA: TGTGCCAGCAGTTCCGCCCTGGCTAGCGGACGCCTGGAGACCCAGTACTTC
CDR3 protein: CASSSALASGRLETQYF

clone size: NA
V gene: TRBV6-2/TRBV6-3
J gene: TRBJ2-7
D gene: TRBD1
CDR3 DNA: TGTGCCAGCGGAGAACAGGGGATGTCCTACGAGCAGTACTTC
CDR3 protein: CASGEQGMSYEQYF

clone size: few
V gene: TRBV27
J gene: TRBJ1-1
D gene: NA
CDR3 DNA: TGTGCCAGCAGTTTTTGGGGGTACACTGAAGCTTTCTTT
CDR3 protein: CASSFWGYTEAFF

clone size: many
V gene: TRBV6-5
J gene: TRBJ2-3
D gene: NA
CDR3 DNA: TGTGCCAGCAGTTACGGGTCGCGGGGGCCTGCCACAGATACGCAGTATTTT
CDR3 protein: CASSYGSRGPATDTQYF

clone size: many
V gene: TRBV5-1
J gene: TRBJ2-7
D gene: NA
CDR3 DNA: TGCGCCAGCAGCTTGGCCAGGGTGGGCTACGAGCAGTACTTC
CDR3 protein: CASSLARVGYEQYF

clone size: few
V gene: TRBV7-2
J gene: TRBJ1-5
D gene: TRBD1
CDR3 DNA: TGTGCCAGCAGCGAAATCGGGACAGGCCTCAATCAGCCCCAGCATTTT
CDR3 protein: CASSEIGTGLNQPQHF

clone size: NA
V gene: TRBV7-2
J gene: TRBJ2-5
D gene: TRBD2
CDR3 DNA: TGTGCCAGCAGCTTCCCGACTAGCGGGGTGGAGACCCAGTACTTC
CDR3 protein: CASSFPTSGVETQYF

clone size: NA
V gene: TRBV20-1
J gene: TRBJ2-1
D gene: NA
CDR3 DNA: TGCAGTGCGGCGGTCTTTGGACAGATCCTCCCTGAGCAGTTCTTC
CDR3 protein: CSAAVFGQILPEQFF

clone size: NA
V gene: TRBV7-2
J gene: TRBJ2-3
D gene: TRBD2
CDR3 DNA: TGTGCCAGCAGCTTAGCGAGCGGGGGGGCAGATACGCAGTATTTT
CDR3 protein: CASSLASGGADTQYF

clone size: few
V gene: TRBV19
J gene: TRBJ1-1
D gene: NA
CDR3 DNA: TGTGCCAGTAAGATTGGGGACACTGAAGCTTTCTTT
CDR3 protein: CASKIGDTEAFF

clone size: NA
V gene: TRBV6-1
J gene: TRBJ1-5
D gene: NA
CDR3 DNA: TGTGCCAGCAGTGAATTAGTTTTTGGGGCCGGAGTTAGCAATCAGCCCCAGCATTTT
CDR3 protein: CASSELVFGAGVSNQPQHF

clone size: NA
V gene: TRBV18
J gene: TRBJ2-3
D gene: NA
CDR3 DNA: TGTGCCAGCTCACCACGGGGAAGGAGATTTGCGAGCACAGATACGCAGTATTTT
CDR3 protein: CASSPRGRRFASTDTQYF

clone size: NA
V gene: TRBV5-1
J gene: TRBJ2-3
D gene: TRBD2
CDR3 DNA: TGCGCCAGCTCCAGCGGGGAGATAACAGATACGCAGTATTTT
CDR3 protein: CASSSGEITDTQYF

clone size: few
V gene: TRBV10-2
J gene: TRBJ1-1
D gene: NA
CDR3 DNA: TGCGCCAGCGGAGGACTGAACACTGAAGCTTTCTTT
CDR3 protein: CASGGLNTEAFF

clone size: NA
V gene: TRBV4-3
J gene: TRBJ1-2
D gene: NA
CDR3 DNA: TGCGCCAGCAGCCTGACTTCTAGCTATGGCTACACCTTC
CDR3 protein: CASSLTSSYGYTF

clone size: many
V gene: TRBV5-1
J gene: TRBJ1-2
D gene: TRBD1
CDR3 DNA: TGCGCCAGCAGCTCCCAAGAACCGACAGGGGACGGCTACACCTTC
CDR3 protein: CASSSQEPTGDGYTF

clone size: few
V gene: TRBV4-1
J gene: TRBJ1-3
D gene: NA
CDR3 DNA: TGCGCCAGCAGCCAAGAAGGGGTCTCTGGAAACACCATATATTTT
CDR3 protein: CASSQEGVSGNTIYF

clone size: NA
V gene: TRBV29-1
J gene: TRBJ1-2
D gene: NA
CDR3 DNA: TGCAGCGTTGCAGCGGCTCACCAGGGTAGGAGAGGCTACACCTTC
CDR3 protein: CSVAAAHQGRRGYTF